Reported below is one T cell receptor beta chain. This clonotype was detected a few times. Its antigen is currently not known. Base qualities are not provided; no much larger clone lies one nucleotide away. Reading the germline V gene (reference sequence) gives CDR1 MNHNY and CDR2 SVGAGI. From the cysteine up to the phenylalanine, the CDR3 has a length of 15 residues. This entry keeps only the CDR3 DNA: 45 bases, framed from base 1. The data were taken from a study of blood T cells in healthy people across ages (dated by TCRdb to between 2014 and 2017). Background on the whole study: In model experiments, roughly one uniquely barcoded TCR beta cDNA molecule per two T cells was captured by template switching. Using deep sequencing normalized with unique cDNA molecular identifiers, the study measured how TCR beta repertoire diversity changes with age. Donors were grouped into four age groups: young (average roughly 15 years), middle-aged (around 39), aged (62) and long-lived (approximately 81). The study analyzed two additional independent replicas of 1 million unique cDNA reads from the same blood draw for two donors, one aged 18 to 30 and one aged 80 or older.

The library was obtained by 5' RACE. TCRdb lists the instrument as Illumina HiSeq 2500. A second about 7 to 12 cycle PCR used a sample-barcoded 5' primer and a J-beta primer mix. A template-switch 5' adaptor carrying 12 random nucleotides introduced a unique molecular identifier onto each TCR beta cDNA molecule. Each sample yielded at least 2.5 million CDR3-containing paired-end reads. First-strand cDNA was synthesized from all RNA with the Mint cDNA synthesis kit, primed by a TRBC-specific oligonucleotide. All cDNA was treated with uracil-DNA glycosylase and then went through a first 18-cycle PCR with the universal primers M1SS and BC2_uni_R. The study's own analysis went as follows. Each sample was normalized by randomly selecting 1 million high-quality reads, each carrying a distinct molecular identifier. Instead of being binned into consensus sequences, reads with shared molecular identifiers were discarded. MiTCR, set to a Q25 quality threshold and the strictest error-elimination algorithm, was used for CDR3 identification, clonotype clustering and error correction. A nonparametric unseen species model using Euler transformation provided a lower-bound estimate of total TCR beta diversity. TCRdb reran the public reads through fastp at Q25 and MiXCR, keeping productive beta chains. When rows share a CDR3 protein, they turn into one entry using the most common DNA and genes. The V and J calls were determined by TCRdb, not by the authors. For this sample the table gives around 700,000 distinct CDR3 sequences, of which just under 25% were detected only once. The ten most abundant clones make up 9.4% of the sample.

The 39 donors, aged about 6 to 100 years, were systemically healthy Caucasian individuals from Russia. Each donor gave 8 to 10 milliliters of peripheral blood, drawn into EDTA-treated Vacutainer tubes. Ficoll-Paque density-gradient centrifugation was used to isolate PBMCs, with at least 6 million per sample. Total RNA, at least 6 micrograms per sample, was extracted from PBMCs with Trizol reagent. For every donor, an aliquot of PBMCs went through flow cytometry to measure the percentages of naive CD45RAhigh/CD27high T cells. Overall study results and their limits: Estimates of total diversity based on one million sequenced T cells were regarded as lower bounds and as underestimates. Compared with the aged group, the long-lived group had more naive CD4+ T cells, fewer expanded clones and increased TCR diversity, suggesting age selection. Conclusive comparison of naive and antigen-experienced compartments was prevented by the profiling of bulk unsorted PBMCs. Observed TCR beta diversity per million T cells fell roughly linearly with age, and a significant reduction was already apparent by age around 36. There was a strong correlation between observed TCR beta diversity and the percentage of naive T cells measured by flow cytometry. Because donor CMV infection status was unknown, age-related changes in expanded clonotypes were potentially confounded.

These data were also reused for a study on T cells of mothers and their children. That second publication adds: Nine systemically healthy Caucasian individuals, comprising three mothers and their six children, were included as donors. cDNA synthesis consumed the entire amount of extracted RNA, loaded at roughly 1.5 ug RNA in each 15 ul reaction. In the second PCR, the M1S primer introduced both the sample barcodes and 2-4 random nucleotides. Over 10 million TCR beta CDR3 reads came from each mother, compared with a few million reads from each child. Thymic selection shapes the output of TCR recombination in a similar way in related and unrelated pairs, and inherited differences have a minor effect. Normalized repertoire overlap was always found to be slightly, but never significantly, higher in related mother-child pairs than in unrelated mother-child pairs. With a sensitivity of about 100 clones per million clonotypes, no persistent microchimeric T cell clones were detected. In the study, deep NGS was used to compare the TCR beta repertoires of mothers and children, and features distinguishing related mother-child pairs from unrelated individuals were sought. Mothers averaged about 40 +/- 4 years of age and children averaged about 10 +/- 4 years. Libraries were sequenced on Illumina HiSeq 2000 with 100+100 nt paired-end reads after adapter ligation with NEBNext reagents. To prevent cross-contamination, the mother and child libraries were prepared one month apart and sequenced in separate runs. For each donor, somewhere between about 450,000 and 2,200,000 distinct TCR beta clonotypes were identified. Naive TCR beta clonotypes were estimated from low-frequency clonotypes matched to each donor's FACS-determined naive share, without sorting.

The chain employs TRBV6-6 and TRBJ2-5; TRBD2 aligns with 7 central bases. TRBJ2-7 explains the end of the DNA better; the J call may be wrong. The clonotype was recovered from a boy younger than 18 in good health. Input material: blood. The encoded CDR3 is CASSKSRAGADEQYF. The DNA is TGTGCCAGCAGCAAATCTCGGGCGGGAGCAGACGAGCAGTACTTC.